This T cell receptor (beta chain) originates from a study of blood T cell repertoires in COVID-19. Study-wide context: COVID-19 samples, acute and convalescent, were from the United States, Italy and Spain. PBMCs, B-cell-depleted T cells, or T cells provided the cDNA or gDNA that made up the material.

V was cut by 5 bases and J by 7 bases, with 11 bases left in between. CDR1 and CDR2 from the germline V gene are SQVTM and ANQGSEA. The CDR3 contains 12 residues. Per the study methods: Scientists estimated how many nucleated cells there were by amplifying reference gene primers. Sequencing was performed with immunoSEQ multiplex PCR; in TCRdb, only in-frame clones are kept and a portion is missing. The V and J calls and the clone size are those of that table, but D and trimming were determined from the DNA. The table has more than 12,000 clones, approximately 80% seen once. The receptor's source is a human donor in a cohort sampled during active COVID-19. The source material was peripheral blood. V gene TRBV29-1 combines with J gene TRBJ2-2, with a tentative D call TRBD2 (6 bases). The CDR3 bases are TGCAGCGTTTCGGAGGGAAACGGGGAGCTGTTTTTT. This codes for CSVSEGNGELFF.